A single T cell receptor beta chain is shown here with its context. This specimen comes from a study of blood T cell repertoires in COVID-19. In the source study's methods: How many nucleated cells were present was estimated from reference gene primer amplification. The protocol was immunoSEQ multiplex PCR, while the TCRdb copy is restricted to in-frame clones and leaves out a portion. The V and J calls and the clone size are those of that table, but D and trimming were determined from the DNA. The sample lists 200,000 to 250,000 clones, under 90% occurring once. CDR1 is ENHRY, CDR2 SYGVKD, per germline. V dropped 2 bases and J dropped 10; count of bases not matched to a gene: 10. CDR3 length: 16 amino acids. Those who participated ranged in age from roughly 18 to 89 years and resided in about 24 US areas. Participants' own reports of clinical history determined their cohort assignment.

The source material was PBMCs or T cells enriched from blood (not recorded which). The chain carries TRBV10-3 and TRBJ1-6; 8 positions agree with TRBD1. The sequence was obtained from a woman between 55 and 75 years old who had recovered from COVID-19. In DNA form, the CDR3 reads TGTGCCATCAGTGAGACGAGCACAGGGGGGGGGTCACCCCTCCACTTT. Translating gives CAISETSTGGGSPLHF.